A selection of T cell receptor beta chains follows, all from one sample in a study of blood T cells in healthy people across ages. A single record per CDR3 protein comes from TCRdb applying MiXCR to the 5' RACE reads. The sample lists 580,000 or so distinct CDR3 sequences; around 48% were seen once. The sample consisted of blood. The origin of the receptors is a man older than 75 in good health. Both conserved end residues are part of each CDR3. Fields, in order: clone size, D gene, J gene, V gene, CDR3 protein, CDR3 DNA. D genes are given only for firm matches. Size values are once, few and many counts, or a class for expanded clones, and some rows have none.

few,NA,TRBJ2-7,TRBV4-3,CASSPSGGLSYEQYF,TGCGCCAGCAGCCCGTCGGGTGGTCTATCCTACGAGCAGTACTTC
few,NA,TRBJ2-7,TRBV7-2,CASSGFPYEQYF,TGTGCCAGCAGTGGATTCCCCTACGAGCAGTACTTC
few,TRBD1,TRBJ2-7,TRBV20-1,CSARGRDPRGIEQYF,TGCAGTGCTAGGGGACGGGACCCCAGGGGGATCGAGCAGTACTTC
NA,TRBD2,TRBJ2-1,TRBV9,CASSVSGLYNEQFF,TGTGCCAGCAGCGTTAGCGGGTTATACAATGAGCAGTTCTTC
NA,NA,TRBJ1-2,TRBV29-1,CSARGTRYGYTF,TGCAGCGCCCGGGGCACTCGTTATGGCTACACCTTC
NA,TRBD1,TRBJ2-5,TRBV5-1,CASSGRGLPQETQYF,TGCGCCAGCAGCGGCAGGGGGCTACCTCAAGAGACCCAGTACTTC
NA,TRBD2,TRBJ2-7,TRBV20-1,CSARNGLAGEGRPEQYF,TGCAGTGCTAGAAATGGACTAGCGGGTGAGGGTAGGCCCGAGCAGTACTTC
once,NA,TRBJ2-5,TRBV20-1,CSASQKETQYF,TGCAGTGCTAGCCAGAAAGAGACCCAGTACTTC
NA,TRBD2,TRBJ2-3,TRBV5-1,CASSPGGTGGTTDTQYF,TGCGCCAGCAGCCCTGGCGGTACGGGAGGTACCACAGATACGCAGTATTTT
once,TRBD1,TRBJ1-4,TRBV6-6,CASSSGQQNEKLFF,TGTGCCAGCAGTTCGGGACAGCAGAATGAAAAACTGTTTTTT
NA,NA,TRBJ2-7,TRBV5-1,CASSLGARVDYEQYF,TGCGCCAGCAGCTTGGGGGCCAGGGTGGACTACGAGCAGTACTTC
NA,NA,TRBJ2-3,TRBV5-1,CASSALGRDATNTQYF,TGCGCCAGCAGCGCCCTTGGACGGGATGCCACAAATACGCAGTATTTT
NA,TRBD2,TRBJ2-2,TRBV14,CASSLFSGRGTGELFF,TGTGCCAGCAGCCTTTTTAGCGGGAGAGGCACCGGGGAGCTGTTTTTT
NA,NA,TRBJ2-4,TRBV6-5,CASSRGTSTPVGEQYF,TGTGCCAGCAGTAGAGGGACATCAACACCGGTGGGGGAGCAGTACTTC
NA,TRBD1,TRBJ1-1,TRBV5-1,CASSLQGSSTEAFF,TGCGCCAGCAGCCTACAGGGGAGTAGCACTGAAGCTTTCTTT
NA,NA,TRBJ1-1,TRBV7-9,CASSPVRGGTEAFF,TGTGCCAGCAGCCCGGTCCGGGGAGGCACTGAAGCTTTCTTT
few,TRBD2,TRBJ2-5,TRBV20-1,CSARDGGREETQYF,TGCAGTGCTAGAGATGGCGGGAGGGAGGAGACCCAGTACTTC
NA,TRBD1,TRBJ2-1,TRBV7-3,CASSPRQGASGPSYNEQFF,TGTGCCAGCAGCCCAAGACAGGGGGCGTCGGGACCATCCTACAATGAGCAGTTCTTC
NA,TRBD1,TRBJ1-5,TRBV29-1,CSVATGTGGSQPQHF,TGCAGCGTAGCTACCGGGACAGGGGGCAGTCAGCCCCAGCATTTT
NA,NA,TRBJ1-6,TRBV25-1,CASSEPGAYNSPLHF,TGTGCCAGCAGTGAACCAGGGGCCTATAATTCACCCCTCCACTTT
NA,TRBD2,TRBJ2-1,TRBV20-1,CSARRLADYNEQFF,TGCAGTGCTAGACGGCTAGCGGACTACAATGAGCAGTTCTTC
NA,NA,TRBJ2-7,TRBV20-1,CSAPRKIREQYF,TGCAGTGCTCCTAGAAAAATTCGCGAGCAGTACTTC
NA,NA,TRBJ2-4,TRBV5-1,CASSLATLWGNIQYF,TGCGCCAGCAGCTTGGCGACCTTGTGGGGAAACATTCAGTACTTC
NA,NA,TRBJ2-7,TRBV4-3,CASSQDLRASYEQYF,TGCGCCAGCAGCCAAGATCTTAGGGCCTCCTACGAGCAGTACTTC
NA,NA,TRBJ2-3,TRBV20-1,CSAREAGDTDTQYF,TGCAGTGCTAGAGAGGCCGGGGATACAGATACGCAGTATTTT
NA,NA,TRBJ1-2,TRBV6-2/TRBV6-3,CASSPRPGYPNYGYTF,TGTGCCAGCAGTCCACGCCCGGGGTACCCTAACTATGGCTACACCTTC
NA,NA,TRBJ1-5,TRBV20-1,CSARDGRLRQPQHF,TGCAGTGCTAGAGATGGCAGGCTCCGACAGCCCCAGCATTTT
NA,NA,TRBJ2-5,TRBV28,CASSYAAVAETQYF,TGTGCCAGCAGTTATGCCGCAGTGGCAGAGACCCAGTACTTC
NA,TRBD1,TRBJ2-7,TRBV2,CASSVWGQGVEQYF,TGTGCCAGCAGTGTATGGGGACAGGGCGTCGAGCAGTACTTC
NA,TRBD2,TRBJ2-1,TRBV20-1,CSARSHSGGSYEQFF,TGCAGTGCTAGATCCCACAGCGGGGGTTCCTACGAGCAGTTCTTC
NA,TRBD2,TRBJ2-7,TRBV28,CASSSFGGISYEQYF,TGTGCCAGCAGTTCCTTCGGGGGGATCTCCTACGAGCAGTACTTC
many,TRBD1,TRBJ1-1,TRBV6-6,CASSKSMDRGVGAAFF,TGTGCCAGCAGTAAATCCATGGACAGGGGTGTTGGAGCGGCTTTCTTT
NA,NA,TRBJ2-5,TRBV5-1,CASSPPALALGYNEQYF,TGCGCCAGCAGCCCCCCCGCCCTAGCGTTGGGGTACAATGAGCAGTACTTC
NA,NA,TRBJ2-3,TRBV24-1,CATSDGWGDTQYF,TGTGCCACCAGTGATGGGTGGGGAGATACGCAGTATTTT
NA,TRBD1,TRBJ2-3,TRBV20-1,CSARDHWAGQGTDTQYF,TGCAGTGCTAGAGATCACTGGGCGGGACAGGGGACAGATACGCAGTATTTT
NA,TRBD2,TRBJ2-1,TRBV12-3/TRBV12-4,CASSNTGTSGSEQFF,TGTGCCAGCAGCAACACCGGGACTAGCGGCAGCGAGCAGTTCTTC
NA,NA,TRBJ2-5,TRBV3-1,CASSRRDRREETQYF,TGTGCCAGCAGTCGACGGGACCGCCGAGAAGAGACCCAGTACTTC
NA,NA,TRBJ2-7,TRBV18,CASSPGTLSTYEQYF,TGTGCCAGCTCACCCGGGACCCTTTCTACCTACGAGCAGTACTTC
NA,NA,TRBJ2-7,TRBV7-2,CASSLQTWELWEQYF,TGTGCCAGCAGCTTACAGACATGGGAGCTATGGGAGCAGTACTTC
NA,NA,TRBJ2-2,TRBV12-3/TRBV12-4,CANSFRTGNTGELFF,TGTGCCAACAGTTTTAGGACGGGGAACACCGGGGAGCTGTTTTTT
NA,TRBD2,TRBJ2-3,TRBV5-1,CASSPGLAGGGTDTQYF,TGCGCCAGCAGCCCGGGACTAGCGGGAGGTGGCACAGATACGCAGTATTTT
once,TRBD1,TRBJ2-1,TRBV6-2/TRBV6-3,CASSRTGKGYNEQFF,TGTGCCAGCAGTAGGACAGGGAAGGGGTACAATGAGCAGTTCTTC
NA,NA,TRBJ1-6,TRBV21-1,CASSKRQGNSPLHF,TGTGCCAGCAGCAAAAGACAGGGGAATTCACCCCTCCACTTT
NA,NA,TRBJ2-5,TRBV6-6,CASSYWDNQETQYF,TGTGCCAGCAGTTACTGGGACAACCAAGAGACCCAGTACTTC
NA,NA,TRBJ2-7,TRBV7-9,CASSPLLYEQYF,TGTGCCAGCAGCCCCCTCCTCTACGAGCAGTACTTC
NA,NA,TRBJ1-3,TRBV6-2/TRBV6-3,CASSPEAARSGNTIYF,TGTGCCAGCAGTCCGGAGGCAGCCCGCTCTGGAAACACCATATATTTT